Each of the 13 T cell receptor beta chains below was sequenced from the same sample in a study of cytomegalovirus exposure and HLA in healthy donors. The PCR made use of 60 Vbeta and 13 Jbeta primers. Profiled with immunoSEQ multiplex PCR; TCRdb holds only in-frame clones, not every one. Among 130,000 to 150,000 clones, about 80% were seen once, and the ten largest hold 1% to 1.5%. Sequences were obtained from PBMCs. Receptor source: a male donor in good health and CMV-seropositive.

This rearrangement joins TRBV19 to TRBJ1-5; TRBD1 agrees at 7 bases. Germline CDR1 is LNHDA and CDR2 is SQIVND (reference sequence). CDR3 length: 16 amino acids. Unmatched junction bases numbered 14, after V lost 5 bases and J lost 7 bases. The CDR3 loop is CASSQKTGVLGQPQHF. CDR3 sequence (DNA): TGTGCCAGTAGTCAAAAAACAGGGGTTTTAGGGCAGCCCCAGCATTTT.

The chain joins TRBV29-1 to TRBJ1-1, with 9 positions matching TRBD1. This CDR3 has 11 residues. Germline V gene lookup returns CDR1 SQVTM and CDR2 ANQGSEA. The J segment lost 4 bases and the V segment lost 7 bases, leaving 1 base of the junction unmatched. The CDR3 DNA is TGCAGCGCGGACAGGGGCACTGAAGCTTTCTTT. Its protein product is CSADRGTEAFF.

V is TRBV6-5 and J is TRBJ1-1; a weak D match, TRBD1 (5 bases). This CDR3 comprises 14 residues. Germline CDR1 reads MNHEY; CDR2 reads SVGAGI. Trimming took off 2 bases at V and 0 bases at J, with 7 bases between the two ends. CDR3 in amino acids: CASSYNRLNTEAFF. The CDR3 DNA sequence: TGTGCCAGCAGTTACAACAGGTTGAACACTGAAGCTTTCTTT.

The rearrangement joins TRBV6-1 to TRBJ2-1; possibly TRBD2 for D (6 bases). CDR3 length equals 21 residues. Germline CDR1 MNHNS, CDR2 SASEGT. V was shortened by 5 bases and J by 8 bases, with 37 bases between the two germline ends. CDR3 amino acids: CASSQGRVRGGLGLGVHEQFF. The DNA for the CDR3 is TGTGCCAGCAGTCAAGGGAGAGTAAGGGGTGGTCTGGGACTCGGGGTCCATGAGCAGTTCTTC.

Comments on this clone: In the same sample, other DNA sequences code for this CDR3. This rearrangement joins TRBV5-8 to TRBJ1-6; 8 nucleotides match TRBD1. CDR1 SGHTS and CDR2 YDEGEE come from the germline V gene. The V gene end was trimmed by 4 bases and the J gene end by 7 bases; junction bases not matched to a gene: 4. This CDR3 contains 14 residues. The CDR3 spells CASSVRTGNSPLHF. The CDR3 DNA reads as TGTGCCAGCAGCGTTCGGACAGGGAATTCACCCCTCCACTTT.

J is TRBJ1-2 and V is TRBV10-3; tentative D call: TRBD1 (5 bases). From germline, CDR1 is ENHRY and CDR2 SYGVKD. The CDR3 runs to 13 residues. V was clipped by 7 bases and J by 8 bases, with 17 bases between them. The CDR3 nucleotides are TGTGCCATCACTAATCAGGGAGGGGAGGGCTACACCTTC. Protein product: CAITNQGGEGYTF.

This clone was detected only a few times. The junction departs from the called germline gene at one end, perhaps through a read error. The V call is TRBV7-9, the J call TRBJ2-3, with 7 bases lining up with TRBD2. This CDR3 is 16 amino acids long. The germline V gene has CDR1 SEHNR and CDR2 FQNEAQ (reference sequence). CDR3 region: CSSSLGWRGSTDTQYF. DNA of the CDR3: TGTTCCAGCAGCCTCGGATGGCGGGGGAGCACAGATACGCAGTATTTT.

The chain employs TRBV5-6 and TRBJ2-5; no clear D. The end of the DNA is better explained by TRBJ2-7, so the J call may be wrong. Germline loops: CDR1 SGHDT, CDR2 YYEEEE. The CDR3 has 13 residues. CDR3 loop: CASKRGVSYEQYF. CDR3 DNA: TGTGCCAGCAAGAGAGGAGTCTCCTACGAGCAGTACTTC.

This chain joins TRBV5-5 and TRBJ2-7; the match to TRBD1 covers 7 bases. Germline assignment: CDR1 SGHKS and CDR2 YYEKEE (reference sequence). The CDR3 is 14 residues long. After removal of 0 bases from V and 12 bases from J, the junction contained 12 bases not matched to a gene. CDR3 DNA sequence: TGTGCCAGCAGCTTGGACCTTGGGACAGAAAGCCTGTACTTC. It translates to CASSLDLGTESLYF.

This chain joins TRBV7-9 and TRBJ1-1; 7 positions match TRBD1. The CDR3 totals 13 residues. Per the germline V gene, CDR1 is SEHNR and CDR2 is FQNEAQ (reference sequence). Trimming removed 8 bases from V and 5 bases from J; junction bases left unmatched: 8. CDR3 region: CASGRQGGTEAFF. In DNA form, the CDR3 reads TGTGCCAGCGGTCGACAGGGAGGTACTGAAGCTTTCTTT.

The rearrangement joins TRBV6-5 to TRBJ1-1; D is undetermined. The CDR3 is 14 residues long. With 0 bases removed from V and 10 bases from J, the gap between germline ends came to 15 bases. Germline V gene sequence: CDR1 MNHEY, CDR2 SVGAGI. This chain's CDR3 is CASSYSDSGGGAFF. The CDR3 coding sequence is TGTGCCAGCAGTTACTCGGACTCTGGCGGAGGAGCTTTCTTT.

This clone was recorded once. V usage is TRBV27 and J usage is TRBJ2-7; 7 nucleotides line up with TRBD2. The CDR3 extends over 15 amino acids. The germline CDR1 and CDR2 sequences are MNHEY and SMNVEV (reference sequence). V trimming: 0 bases; J trimming: 2 bases; junction bases outside the gene matches: 4. CDR3 loop: CASSLSGTITYEQYF. CDR3 nucleotide sequence: TGTGCCAGCAGTTTATCTGGGACTATAACCTACGAGCAGTACTTC.

This rearrangement joins TRBV25-1 to TRBJ2-7; no definite D call. Trimming left V 6 bases short and J 0 bases short, with 9 bases between. The CDR3 runs 13 residues. Germline loops: CDR1 MGHDK, CDR2 SYGVNS. The DNA for the CDR3 is TGTGCCAGCAGAAAGAGTTCCTCCTACGAGCAGTACTTC. This sequence encodes CASRKSSSYEQYF.